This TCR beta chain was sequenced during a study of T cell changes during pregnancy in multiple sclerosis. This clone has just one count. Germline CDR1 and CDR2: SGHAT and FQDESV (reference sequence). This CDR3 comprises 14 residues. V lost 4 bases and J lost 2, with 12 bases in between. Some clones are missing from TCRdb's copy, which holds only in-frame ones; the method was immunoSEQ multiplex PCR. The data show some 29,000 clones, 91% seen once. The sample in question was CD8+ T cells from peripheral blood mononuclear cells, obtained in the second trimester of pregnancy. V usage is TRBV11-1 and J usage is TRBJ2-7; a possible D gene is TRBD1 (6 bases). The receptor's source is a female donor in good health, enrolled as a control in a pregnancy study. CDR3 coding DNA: TGTGCCAGCAGCTCCTTAAAGGGGGCCTACGAGCAGTACTTC. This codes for CASSSLKGAYEQYF.